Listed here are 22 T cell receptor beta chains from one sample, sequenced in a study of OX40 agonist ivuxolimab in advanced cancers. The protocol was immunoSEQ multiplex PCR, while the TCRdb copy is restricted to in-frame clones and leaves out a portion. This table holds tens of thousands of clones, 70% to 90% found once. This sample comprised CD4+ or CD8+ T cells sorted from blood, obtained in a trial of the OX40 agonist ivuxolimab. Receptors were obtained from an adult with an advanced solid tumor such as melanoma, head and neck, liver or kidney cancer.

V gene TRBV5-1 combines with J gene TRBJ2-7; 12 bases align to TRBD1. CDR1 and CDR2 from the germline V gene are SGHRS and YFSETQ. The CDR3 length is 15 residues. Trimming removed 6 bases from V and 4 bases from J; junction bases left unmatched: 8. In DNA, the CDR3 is TGCGCCAGCACCACGGGGACAGGGGGCGTTTACGAGCAGTACTTC. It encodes CASTTGTGGVYEQYF. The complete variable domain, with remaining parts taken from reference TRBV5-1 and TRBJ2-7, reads KAGVTQTPRYLIKTRGQQVTLSCSPISGHRSVSWYQQTPGQGLQFLFEYFSETQRNKGNFPGRFSGRQFSNSRSEMNVSTLELGDSALYLCASTTGTGGVYEQYFGPGTRLTVT.

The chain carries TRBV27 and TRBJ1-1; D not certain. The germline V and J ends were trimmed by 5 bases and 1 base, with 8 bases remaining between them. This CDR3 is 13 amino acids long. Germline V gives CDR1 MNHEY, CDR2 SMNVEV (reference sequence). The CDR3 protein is CASSPLPNTEAFF. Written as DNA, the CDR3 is TGTGCCAGCAGTCCGCTTCCGAACACTGAAGCTTTCTTT.

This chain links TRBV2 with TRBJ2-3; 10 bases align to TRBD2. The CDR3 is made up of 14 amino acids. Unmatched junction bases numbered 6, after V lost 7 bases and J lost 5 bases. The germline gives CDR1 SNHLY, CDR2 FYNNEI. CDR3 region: CASNVAGGRDTQYF. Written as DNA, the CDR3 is TGTGCCAGCAACGTAGCGGGGGGACGAGATACGCAGTATTTT.

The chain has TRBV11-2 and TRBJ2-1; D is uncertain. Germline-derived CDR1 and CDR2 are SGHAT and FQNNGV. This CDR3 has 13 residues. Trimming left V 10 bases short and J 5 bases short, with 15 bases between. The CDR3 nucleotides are TGTGCCACTCTTTCATGGCAAAACAATGAGCAGTTCTTC. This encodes CATLSWQNNEQFF.

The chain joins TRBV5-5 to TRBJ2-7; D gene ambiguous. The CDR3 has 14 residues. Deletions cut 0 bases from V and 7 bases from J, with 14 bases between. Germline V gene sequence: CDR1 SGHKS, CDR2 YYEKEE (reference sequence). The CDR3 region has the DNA TGTGCCAGCAGCTTGGGGGCAGCCACAAAAGAGCAGTACTTC. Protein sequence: CASSLGAATKEQYF.

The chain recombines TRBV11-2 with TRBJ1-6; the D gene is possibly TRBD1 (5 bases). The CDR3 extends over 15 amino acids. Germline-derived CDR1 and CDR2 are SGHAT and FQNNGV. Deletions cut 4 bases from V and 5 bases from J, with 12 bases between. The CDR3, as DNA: TGTGCCAGCAGCTGGAACGGGGGTGATAATTCACCCCTCCACTTT. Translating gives CASSWNGGDNSPLHF.

The CDR3 region is CASRRLAVSTDTQYF. The CDR3 DNA reads TGTGCCAGCAGAAGACTAGCGGTCAGCACAGATACGCAGTATTTT. The V gene is TRBV27, the J gene TRBJ2-3, with 9 bases identical to TRBD2. V lost 6 bases, J lost 0 bases, and 4 bases stayed unmatched. The CDR3 spans 15 residues. Germline CDR1 and CDR2: MNHEY and SMNVEV (reference sequence).

The CDR3 DNA reads as TGTGCCAGCACTATAGGTAGCTATGGCTACACCTTC. The encoded protein is CASTIGSYGYTF. J is TRBJ1-2 and V is TRBV7-9; D is undetermined. Germline V gives CDR1 SEHNR, CDR2 FQNEAQ (reference sequence). The CDR3 contains 12 residues. The ends were cut back, 7 bases at V and 4 bases at J, with 10 bases in the middle.

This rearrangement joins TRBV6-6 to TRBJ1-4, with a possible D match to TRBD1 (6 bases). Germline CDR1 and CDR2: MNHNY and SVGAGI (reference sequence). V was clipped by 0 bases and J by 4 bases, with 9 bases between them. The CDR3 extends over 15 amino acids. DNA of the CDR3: TGTGCCAGCAGTTACTCTGGGGGCGGTAATGAAAAACTGTTTTTT. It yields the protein CASSYSGGGNEKLFF.

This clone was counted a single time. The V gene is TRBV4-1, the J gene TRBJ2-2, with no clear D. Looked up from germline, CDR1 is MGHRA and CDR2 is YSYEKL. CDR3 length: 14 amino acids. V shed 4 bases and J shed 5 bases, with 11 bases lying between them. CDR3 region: CASSRRITTGELFF. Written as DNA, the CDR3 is TGCGCCAGCAGCCGCCGTATCACAACCGGGGAGCTGTTTTTT.

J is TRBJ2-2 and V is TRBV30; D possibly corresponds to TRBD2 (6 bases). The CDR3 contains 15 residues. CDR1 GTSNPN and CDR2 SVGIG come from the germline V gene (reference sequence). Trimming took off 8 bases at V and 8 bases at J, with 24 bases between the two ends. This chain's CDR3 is CARRDRGRRIGELFF. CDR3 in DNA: TGTGCCCGAAGGGATAGAGGGAGGAGAATAGGGGAGCTGTTTTTT.

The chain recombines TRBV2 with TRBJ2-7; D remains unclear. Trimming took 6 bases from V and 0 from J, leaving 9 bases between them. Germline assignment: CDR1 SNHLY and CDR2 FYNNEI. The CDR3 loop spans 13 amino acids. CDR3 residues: CASRRAFSYEQYF. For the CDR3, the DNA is TGTGCCAGCAGGAGAGCGTTCTCCTACGAGCAGTACTTC.

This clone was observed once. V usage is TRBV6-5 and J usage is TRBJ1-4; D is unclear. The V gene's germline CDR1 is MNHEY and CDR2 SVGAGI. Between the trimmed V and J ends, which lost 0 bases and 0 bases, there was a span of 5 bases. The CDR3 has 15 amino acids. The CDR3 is CASSYSSTTNEKLFF. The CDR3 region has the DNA TGTGCCAGCAGTTACTCTTCCACAACTAATGAAAAACTGTTTTTT.

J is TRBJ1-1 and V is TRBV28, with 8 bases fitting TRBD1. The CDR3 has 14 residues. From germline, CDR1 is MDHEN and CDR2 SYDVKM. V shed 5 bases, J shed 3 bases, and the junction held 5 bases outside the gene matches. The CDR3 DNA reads TGTGCCAGCAGTCGCCGGACAGGGTACACTGAAGCTTTCTTT. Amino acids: CASSRRTGYTEAFF.

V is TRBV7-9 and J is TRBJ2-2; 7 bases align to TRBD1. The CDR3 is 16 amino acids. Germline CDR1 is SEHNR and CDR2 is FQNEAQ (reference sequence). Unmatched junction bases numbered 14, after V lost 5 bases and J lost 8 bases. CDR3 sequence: CASSLRDSQNGGELFF. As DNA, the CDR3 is TGTGCCAGCAGCCTAAGGGACAGCCAAAACGGAGGGGAGCTGTTTTTT.

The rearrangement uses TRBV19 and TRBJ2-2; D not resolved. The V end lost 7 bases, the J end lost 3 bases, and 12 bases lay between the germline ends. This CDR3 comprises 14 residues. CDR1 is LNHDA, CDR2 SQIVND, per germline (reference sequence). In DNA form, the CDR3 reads TGTGCCAGTACCACGGGTTGGGACACCGGGGAGCTGTTTTTT. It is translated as CASTTGWDTGELFF.

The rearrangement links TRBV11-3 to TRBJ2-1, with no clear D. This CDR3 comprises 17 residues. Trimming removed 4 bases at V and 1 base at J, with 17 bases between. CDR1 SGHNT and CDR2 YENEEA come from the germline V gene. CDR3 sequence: CASSSLALAPSYNEQFF. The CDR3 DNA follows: TGTGCCAGCAGCTCTCTTGCTTTGGCCCCTTCCTACAATGAGCAGTTCTTC.

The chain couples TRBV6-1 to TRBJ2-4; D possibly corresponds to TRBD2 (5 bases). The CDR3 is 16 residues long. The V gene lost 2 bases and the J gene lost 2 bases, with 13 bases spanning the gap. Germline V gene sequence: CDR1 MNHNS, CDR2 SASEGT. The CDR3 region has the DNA TGTGCCAGCAGTGAACAGCTTGAGGGTTCCAAAAACATTCAGTACTTC. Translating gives CASSEQLEGSKNIQYF.

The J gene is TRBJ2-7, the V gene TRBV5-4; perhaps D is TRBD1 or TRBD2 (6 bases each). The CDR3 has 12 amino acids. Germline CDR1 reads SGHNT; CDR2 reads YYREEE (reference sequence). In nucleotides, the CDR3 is TGTGCGGCAAGGAGGGGGTTGGGCGAGCAGTACTTC. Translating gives CAARRGLGEQYF. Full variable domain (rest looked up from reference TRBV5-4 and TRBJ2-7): ETGVTQSPTHLIKTRGQQVTLRCSSQSGHNTVSWYQQALGQGPQFIFQYYREEENGRGNFPPRFSGLQFPNYSSELNVNALELDDSALYLCAARRGLGEQYFGPGTRLTVT.

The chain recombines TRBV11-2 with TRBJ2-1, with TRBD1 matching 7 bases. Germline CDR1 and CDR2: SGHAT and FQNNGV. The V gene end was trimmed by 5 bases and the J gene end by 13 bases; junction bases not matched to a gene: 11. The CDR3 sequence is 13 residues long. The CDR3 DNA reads TGTGCCAGCAGCGCGACCGACAGGGCTCCCCAGTTCTTC. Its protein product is CASSATDRAPQFF.

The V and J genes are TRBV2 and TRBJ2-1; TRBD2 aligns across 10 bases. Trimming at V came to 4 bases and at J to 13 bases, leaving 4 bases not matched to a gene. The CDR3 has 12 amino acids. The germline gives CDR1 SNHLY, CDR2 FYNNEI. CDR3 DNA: TGTGCCAGCAGTGTCCAGCGGGAGGGACAGTTCTTC. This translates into CASSVQREGQFF.

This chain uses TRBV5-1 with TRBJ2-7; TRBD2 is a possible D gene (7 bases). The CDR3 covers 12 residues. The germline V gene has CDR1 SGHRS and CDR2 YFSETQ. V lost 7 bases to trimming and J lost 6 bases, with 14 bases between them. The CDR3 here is CASGPGGSEQYF. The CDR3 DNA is TGCGCCAGCGGTCCGGGGGGCTCCGAGCAGTACTTC.